This TCR beta chain was sequenced during a study of T cells after yellow fever vaccination (dated by TCRdb to the late 2010s). For the wider study: The SMART-Seq v4 Ultra Low Input RNA kit was used to prepare libraries from fractions with low cell numbers. Blood was drawn at multiple timepoints before and after primary and secondary immunization, with bulk PBMC replicates and cell subsets isolated. The cohort comprised two healthy male donors, one aged 18 to 30 and one aged 30 to 40 years. Bulk TCR alpha and beta repertoires were sequenced longitudinally to track T-cell clones before and after primary and booster YFV17D yellow fever vaccination.

Points the paper makes about the study in general: Only a couple of donors were included in the study, so the extent to which the findings can be generalized is limited. The secondary T-cell response was found to be weaker but faster than the primary response, with a peak reached on day 5 rather than on day 15. After the booster, most clones that had expanded after primary vaccination were detected again (roughly 95% of CD4 and around 88% of CD8), suggesting broad maintenance of memory. A small share of clonotypes was detected in both CD4 and CD8 compartments, with the overlap likely arising from convergent recombination. FACS-sorted repertoires could contain abundant contaminating clonotypes from the bulk population, so computational filtering was required.

In the case of this clonotype: What this receptor recognizes is not known. Base qualities are missing; no much larger clone stands one base away.

Read against the paper, the sample's treatment or condition label means: live attenuated yellow fever vaccine strain. At every blood-draw timepoint, two biological replicates of bulk PBMCs were collected. A standard Ficoll-Paque protocol was used to isolate PBMCs from peripheral blood. RNA was extracted with TriZol from bulk PBMCs, CD4 and CD8 fractions, and dextramer-positive and dextramer-negative fractions. Synthesis of TCR cDNA relied on 5'RACE template switching, a step that introduced a universal primer site along with unique molecular identifiers. cDNA synthesis was primed from both the TCR alpha and TCR beta constant segments. Library amplification used two PCR steps, and the second PCR step added sample barcodes and sequencing adapters. Libraries were sequenced on Illumina HiSeq 2500 (2x100 bp) or NovaSeq (2x150 bp). In the original analysis: Reads were demultiplexed and collapsed into UMI consensus sequences with MIGEC, and V(D)J alignment was performed with MiXCR. Clonotypes responding to the vaccine were identified with edgeR on replicate PBMC samples, with the criteria of FDR below 0.01 and a log2 fold change above 5 up to day 15. CD4 or CD8 identity was assigned to each bulk clonotype according to whether the clonotype was present at higher abundance in the sequenced CD4 repertoire or the sequenced CD8 repertoire. In-frame beta chains were kept once TCRdb had trimmed the public reads at Q25 with fastp and called clones with MiXCR. Every distinct CDR3 protein forms one entry, paired with its most common genes and DNA. For this entry, the V and J calls and clone size follow TCRdb and not the study's own pipeline. The table for this sample lists about 350,000 distinct CDR3 sequences; roughly 8.3% of them were counted only once. 17% of the sample is taken by the ten largest.

The starting material was PBMCs, obtained around 45 days after the first yellow fever vaccination. The sequence was collected from a young man who received the YFV17D yellow fever vaccine.

The DNA is TGTGCCAGTAGCCCGTTGGGGGGAAGCACAGATACGCAGTATTTT. It codes for CASSPLGGSTDTQYF. The chain employs TRBV19 and TRBJ2-3; tentative D gene TRBD2, with 6 bases matching. Spanning cysteine to phenylalanine, the CDR3 consists of 15 amino acids. The DNA shown is the 45-base CDR3, in frame from base 1. The germline V gene (reference sequence) provides CDR1 LNHDA and CDR2 SQIVND. The trim is 6 bases for V and 0 bases for J, with a gap of 13 bases between the germline ends.